The next 15 T cell receptor beta chains were all read from a single sample in a study of cytomegalovirus exposure and HLA in healthy donors. PCR employed 60 Vbeta and 13 Jbeta primers. Sequencing used immunoSEQ multiplex PCR; TCRdb keeps in-frame clones, though not all of them. Found here are around 75,000 clones; the top ten clones hold around 13%. The source material was PBMCs. Receptors originate from a middle-aged man in good health and CMV-seropositive.

The V and J genes are TRBV5-1 and TRBJ1-1, with D possibly matching TRBD1 (5 bases). The CDR3 runs to 14 residues. Germline V lookup: CDR1 SGHRS, CDR2 YFSETQ. Trimming left V 6 bases short and J 3 bases short, with 15 bases between. CDR3 sequence reads: CASKPDPGDTEAFF. For the CDR3, the DNA is TGCGCCAGCAAACCGGACCCGGGGGACACTGAAGCTTTCTTT. Combining the CDR3 with reference TRBV5-1 and TRBJ1-1 gives the whole variable domain KAGVTQTPRYLIKTRGQQVTLSCSPISGHRSVSWYQQTPGQGLQFLFEYFSETQRNKGNFPGRFSGRQFSNSRSEMNVSTLELGDSALYLCASKPDPGDTEAFFGQGTRLTVV.

The rearrangement joins TRBV13 to TRBJ2-5; 15 nucleotides align to TRBD2. The J segment lost 5 bases and the V segment lost 5 bases, leaving 9 bases of the junction unmatched. The CDR3 sequence is 17 residues long. The germline gives CDR1 PRHDT, CDR2 FYEKMQ (reference sequence). DNA for the CDR3: TGTGCCAGCAGCCAAAGGACTAGCGGGAGGGCCGGGGAGACCCAGTACTTC. This gives the protein CASSQRTSGRAGETQYF.

J is TRBJ2-2 and V is TRBV5-1; TRBD1 matches 7 bases. CDR1 is SGHRS, CDR2 YFSETQ, per germline. The CDR3 contains 17 residues. The V segment lost 4 bases and the J segment 0 bases; nucleotides outside the gene matches: 9. The CDR3 DNA follows: TGCGCCAGCAGCCTCCAGGGGGTGGGCGCGAACACCGGGGAGCTGTTTTTT. It translates to CASSLQGVGANTGELFF.

The chain couples TRBV5-1 to TRBJ1-2; 10 bases match TRBD1. V dropped 3 bases and J dropped 6; count of bases not matched to a gene: 2. Germline V gene lookup returns CDR1 SGHRS and CDR2 YFSETQ. The CDR3 is 13 amino acids. The CDR3 coding sequence is TGCGCCAGCAGCTCCGGGACAGGGGATGGCTACACCTTC. As protein: CASSSGTGDGYTF.

The rearrangement links TRBV30 to TRBJ1-1; the D gene is possibly TRBD1 (5 bases). The V end lost 0 bases, the J end lost 3 bases, and 20 bases lay between the germline ends. The CDR3 contains 17 residues. The germline CDR1 and CDR2 sequences are GTSNPN and SVGIG (reference sequence). The CDR3 is CAWSVDWQGEAYTEAFF. DNA for the CDR3: TGTGCCTGGAGTGTAGACTGGCAGGGCGAAGCATACACTGAAGCTTTCTTT. Filled out from reference TRBV30 and TRBJ1-1, the complete variable domain reads SQTIHQWPATLVQPVGSPLSLECTVEGTSNPNLYWYRQAAGRGLQLLFYSVGIGQISSEVPQNLSASRPQDRQFILSSKKLLLSDSGFYLCAWSVDWQGEAYTEAFFGQGTRLTVV.

The gene calls are TRBV28 and TRBJ2-1; perhaps TRBD1 as D (6 bases). The CDR3 length is 14 residues. With 2 bases removed from V and 9 bases from J, the gap between germline ends came to 14 bases. Germline V gene lookup returns CDR1 MDHEN and CDR2 SYDVKM. DNA for the CDR3: TGTGCCAGCAGTTTACCCAGGGGAGTGGGTGAGCAGTTCTTC. Translation gives CASSLPRGVGEQFF.

This chain links TRBV5-1 with TRBJ2-5; 8 nucleotides match TRBD1. This CDR3 contains 16 residues. Trimming took 2 bases from V and 4 from J; bases not matched to a gene: 10. Germline CDR1 SGHRS, CDR2 YFSETQ. The DNA of the CDR3 is TGCGCCAGCAGCTTAGACAGGGGCCCCCTAGGAGAGACCCAGTACTTC. It translates to CASSLDRGPLGETQYF.

CDR3 nucleotides: TGTGCCAGTATACGGGGGGCAAGTGATAGCTCCTACAATGAGCAGTTCTTC. It yields the protein CASIRGASDSSYNEQFF. The chain has TRBV19 and TRBJ2-1, with a weak D call TRBD2 (7 bases). Trimming shortened V by 7 bases and J by 0 bases, and 19 bases separated the two germline ends. The CDR3 extends over 17 amino acids. CDR1 LNHDA and CDR2 SQIVND come from the germline V gene (reference sequence).

V is TRBV6-5 and J is TRBJ1-1, with 7 bases lining up with TRBD1. The CDR3 extends over 12 amino acids. Germline assignment: CDR1 MNHEY and CDR2 SVGAGI. Trimming cost V 7 bases and J 9 bases; bases outside gene matches: 8. The CDR3 loop is CASTKGTDKAFF. In DNA, the CDR3 is TGTGCCAGCACCAAAGGGACAGATAAAGCTTTCTTT.

The V gene is TRBV7-8, the J gene TRBJ1-2; 10 nucleotides align to TRBD1. Germline trimming cut 2 bases from V and 2 bases from J; bases unmatched to any gene: 14. The CDR3 is 19 residues long. The germline V gene encodes CDR1 SGHVS and CDR2 FQNEAQ. This CDR3 is CASSLFLGDRGRGNYGYTF. The CDR3 DNA sequence: TGTGCCAGCAGCTTATTCCTCGGGGACAGGGGCCGGGGAAACTATGGCTACACCTTC.

The rearrangement uses TRBV9 and TRBJ2-3; D is ambiguous. Looked up from germline, CDR1 is SGDLS and CDR2 is YYNGEE. This CDR3 is built from 14 residues. V dropped 4 bases and J dropped 2 bases, with 11 bases sitting between them. CDR3 coding DNA: TGTGCCAGCAGCCCTACGAAAGACACAGATACGCAGTATTTT. This encodes CASSPTKDTDTQYF.

The gene calls are TRBV19 and TRBJ1-1, with TRBD1 as a possible D gene (5 bases). CDR3 length equals 17 residues. CDR1 and CDR2 (germline): LNHDA, SQIVND (reference sequence). V gave up 3 bases and J gave up 5 bases, with 22 bases separating them. CDR3 nucleotide sequence: TGTGCCAGTAGTATTGCCCTAAGAAGGCAGGGAAGAACTGAAGCTTTCTTT. Encoded protein: CASSIALRRQGRTEAFF. The full variable domain, rest sourced from reference TRBV19 and TRBJ1-1, is DGGITQSPKYLFRKEGQNVTLSCEQNLNHDAMYWYRQDPGQGLRLIYYSQIVNDFQKGDIAEGYSVSREKKESFPLTVTSAQKNPTAFYLCASSIALRRQGRTEAFFGQGTRLTVV.

The chain couples TRBV5-4 to TRBJ2-7; 8 positions match TRBD1. Germline assignment: CDR1 SGHNT and CDR2 YYREEE (reference sequence). This CDR3 has 15 residues. With 4 bases clipped from V and 1 base from J, the junction kept 7 bases outside the gene matches. Written as DNA, the CDR3 is TGTGCCAGCAGCCGAGACAGGGGTCGGTCCTACGAGCAGTACGTC. Translated: CASSRDRGRSYEQYV.

V and J are TRBV6-6 and TRBJ2-7; the match to TRBD1 covers 7 bases. Germline CDR1 and CDR2: MNHNY and SVGAGI (reference sequence). The CDR3 length is 14 residues. Unmatched junction bases numbered 4, after V lost 0 bases and J lost 5 bases. The CDR3 region has the DNA TGTGCCAGCAGTTACTCAATCAGGGGGAACGAGCAGTACTTC. Amino acids: CASSYSIRGNEQYF.

The rearrangement links TRBV2 to TRBJ1-5, with D uncertain. Germline V CDR1 and CDR2: SNHLY, FYNNEI. The CDR3 loop spans 15 amino acids. Trimming stripped 8 bases from V and 2 bases from J, with 16 bases between. The CDR3, as DNA: TGTGCCAGCGATTTCGGGGTAGTAGGCAATCAGCCCCAGCATTTT. Translated, it gives CASDFGVVGNQPQHF.